This T cell receptor beta chain was retrieved from a study of early T cells in non-severe SARS-CoV-2 infection. Note on this clonotype: Its antigen is still unknown.

Molecules of cDNA were individually given unique molecular identifiers that were attached to them. Each CDR3 protein is one row after TCRdb ran MiXCR on the 5' RACE reads. The sample has just under 65,000 distinct CDR3 sequences, about an eighth seen once; the top ten hold around 3.9%. Study outcomes and limitations: A preference for anti-spike CD8 responses marked VDJdb matching, which missed private and CD4 specificities.

The clonotype originates from an adult who was a healthcare worker with PCR-confirmed SARS-CoV-2 infection or an uninfected control (not recorded which). Sequences were obtained from whole blood.

The CDR3 DNA sequence: TGTGCCAGCAGCTCCTATGGCTACACCTTC. It encodes CASSSYGYTF. The chain has TRBV6-2 or TRBV6-3 and TRBJ1-2; D is undetermined. The germline V gene encodes CDR1 MNHEY and CDR2 SVGEGT. Trimming shortened V by 6 bases and J by 4 bases, and 3 bases separated the two germline ends. The CDR3 is made up of 10 amino acids.